Shown below are 25 T cell receptor beta chains from a single sample sequenced in a study of T cell changes during pregnancy in multiple sclerosis. Clones were read by immunoSEQ multiplex PCR, and TCRdb kept only the in-frame ones, dropping some. This repertoire shows some 100,000 clones, approximately 94% found once; its top ten account for approximately 0.97%. Here the sequenced sample was peripheral blood, taken before pregnancy. These receptors originate from a female donor with multiple sclerosis, enrolled in a pregnancy study.

CDR3 sequence reads: CASSQGRNTEAFF. CDR3 coding DNA: TGTGCCAGCTCCCAGGGTAGGAACACTGAAGCTTTCTTT. The chain combines TRBV18 with TRBJ1-1; TRBD1 is a possible D gene (5 bases). With 6 bases removed from V and 1 base from J, the gap between germline ends came to 9 bases. Germline V gives CDR1 KGHSH, CDR2 LQKENI. This CDR3 is 13 amino acids long.

V gene TRBV4-1 combines with J gene TRBJ2-7; weak D call: TRBD2 (5 bases). Trimming cost V 5 bases and J 0 bases, with 14 bases left between them. Germline V gene data show CDR1 as MGHRA and CDR2 as YSYEKL. CDR3 length: 15 residues. CDR3 coding DNA: TGCGCCAGCAGCTATCCAGCGGCAAGCTCCTACGAGCAGTACTTC. Its translation: CASSYPAASSYEQYF.

The chain has TRBV4-1 and TRBJ2-1; D is unclear. V dropped 0 bases and J dropped 0 bases, with 6 bases sitting between them. In germline, CDR1 is MGHRA, CDR2 YSYEKL. CDR3 length: 15 residues. The DNA for the CDR3 is TGCGCCAGCAGCCAAGATGACACCTCCTACAATGAGCAGTTCTTC. Residues: CASSQDDTSYNEQFF.

The rearrangement joins TRBV19 to TRBJ2-7, with TRBD1 matching 9 bases. V lost 6 bases, J lost 0 bases, and 6 bases stayed unmatched. CDR1 LNHDA and CDR2 SQIVND come from the germline V gene (reference sequence). The CDR3 is 15 residues long. CDR3: CASSFGTGSSYEQYF. The CDR3 nucleotides read TGTGCCAGTAGCTTCGGGACAGGGAGCTCCTACGAGCAGTACTTC.

The chain has TRBV13 and TRBJ2-7; 7 nucleotides line up with TRBD1. CDR1 and CDR2 (germline): PRHDT, FYEKMQ (reference sequence). V shed 6 bases and J 2 bases; nucleotides not matched to a gene: 10. This CDR3 has 15 residues. The CDR3 loop is CASSHDRVSAYEQYF. For the CDR3, the DNA is TGTGCCAGCAGTCATGACAGGGTCAGCGCCTACGAGCAGTACTTC.

The chain couples TRBV5-5 to TRBJ1-2, with TRBD1 matching over 9 bases. V dropped 3 bases and J dropped 7; count of bases not matched to a gene: 7. This CDR3 contains 14 residues. Germline V gene lookup returns CDR1 SGHKS and CDR2 YYEKEE (reference sequence). The CDR3 is CASSYGQGFSGYTF. CDR3 in DNA: TGTGCCAGCAGCTACGGACAGGGGTTCTCTGGCTACACCTTC.

V and J are TRBV6-5 and TRBJ1-1, with D unclear. V was pared by 9 bases and J by 12 bases, with 14 bases between. Germline V gene lookup returns CDR1 MNHEY and CDR2 SVGAGI. The CDR3 contains 10 residues. This chain's CDR3 is CARGGLPPFF. CDR3 bases: TGTGCCAGGGGAGGGCTCCCGCCTTTCTTT.

This clone was seen a single time. The chain uses TRBV30 and TRBJ1-4, with 7 bases lining up with TRBD1. Germline values: CDR1 GTSNPN, CDR2 SVGIG (reference sequence). V dropped 0 bases and J dropped 5; count of bases not matched to a gene: 18. The CDR3 has 19 residues. CDR3 region: CAWSVPRTGVLLGNEKLFF. The DNA of the CDR3 is TGTGCCTGGAGTGTACCCCGGACAGGAGTTCTCCTGGGGAATGAAAAACTGTTTTTT. The full variable domain, its missing parts supplied by reference TRBV30 and TRBJ1-4, is SQTIHQWPATLVQPVGSPLSLECTVEGTSNPNLYWYRQAAGRGLQLLFYSVGIGQISSEVPQNLSASRPQDRQFILSSKKLLLSDSGFYLCAWSVPRTGVLLGNEKLFFGSGTQLSVL.

The chain is built from TRBV19 and TRBJ2-7; 7 positions match TRBD1. The germline gives CDR1 LNHDA, CDR2 SQIVND (reference sequence). The CDR3 covers 14 residues. J lost 7 bases, V lost 1 base, and 7 bases had no gene match. Written as DNA, the CDR3 is TGTGCCAGTAGTATAGCCGGGACAGATTGGGAGCAGTACTTC. Translated: CASSIAGTDWEQYF.

This clone was detected once. This chain joins TRBV5-1 and TRBJ2-1, with 14 bases lining up with TRBD2. Germline CDR1 SGHRS, CDR2 YFSETQ. The CDR3 is 18 amino acids. With 4 bases clipped from V and 5 bases from J, the junction kept 11 bases outside the gene matches. In nucleotides, the CDR3 is TGCGCCAGCAGCGGGACGGGACTAGCGGGAGTTGGGGACAATGAGCAGTTCTTC. This encodes CASSGTGLAGVGDNEQFF.

This chain connects TRBV30 to TRBJ2-2; 9 bases line up with TRBD1. The CDR3 is 14 amino acids. V lost 4 bases and J lost 7; bases outside the gene matches: 7. CDR1 and CDR2 (germline): GTSNPN, SVGIG (reference sequence). CDR3 sequence reads: CAWNLQGAGGELFF. The DNA of the CDR3 is TGTGCCTGGAACCTACAGGGGGCTGGCGGGGAGCTGTTTTTT.

The chain couples TRBV19 to TRBJ2-2; 9 nucleotides line up with TRBD2. The ends lost 8 bases at V and 5 bases at J; junction bases unmatched: 24. Germline-derived CDR1 and CDR2 are LNHDA and SQIVND (reference sequence). This CDR3 has 20 amino acids. CDR3 DNA sequence: TGTGCCAGTCCCACCCCCGAGCGGGAGGAGGTTTTCGGGCAGACCGGGGAGCTGTTTTTT. This sequence encodes CASPTPEREEVFGQTGELFF.

The genes are TRBV27 and TRBJ2-1; 11 bases line up with TRBD2. Germline trimming cut 3 bases from V and 4 bases from J; bases unmatched to any gene: 8. Per the germline V gene, CDR1 is MNHEY and CDR2 is SMNVEV (reference sequence). This CDR3 has 17 amino acids. The CDR3 DNA is TGTGCCAGCAGTTTCCGGCTAGCGGGAGGATTGTACAATGAGCAGTTCTTC. Residues: CASSFRLAGGLYNEQFF.

The rearrangement uses TRBV21-1 and TRBJ1-4; no DNA check was done on the table's D call, TRBD1. TRBV21-1 is annotated as a pseudogene. The CDR3 length is 20 residues. CDR3 protein: CASSKRGRTGQLASNEKLFF. DNA of the CDR3: TGTGCCAGCAGCAAAAGGGGGCGGACAGGGCAATTGGCCTCTAATGAAAAACTGTTTTTT.

This rearrangement joins TRBV5-6 to TRBJ2-7; TRBD1 matches at 7 bases. Germline V gives CDR1 SGHDT, CDR2 YYEEEE. V dropped 4 bases and J dropped 10; count of bases not matched to a gene: 11. The CDR3 is made up of 13 amino acids. CDR3 protein: CASSHRGRRQQYF. CDR3 coding DNA: TGTGCCAGCAGCCACAGGGGTAGGAGACAACAGTACTTC.

This chain joins TRBV5-1 and TRBJ2-7, with 8 bases matching TRBD2. The V and J ends lost 1 base and 7 bases, in that order; junction bases with no gene match: 4. The V gene's germline CDR1 is SGHRS and CDR2 YFSETQ. The CDR3 is 13 amino acids. The CDR3 DNA is TGCGCCAGCAGCTTGACTAGCGGCAGGGAGCAGTACTTC. Translated, it gives CASSLTSGREQYF.

The chain combines TRBV5-5 with TRBJ2-1; possibly TRBD1 for D (6 bases). The ends were cut back, 3 bases at V and 4 bases at J, with 17 bases in the middle. Germline V CDR1 and CDR2: SGHKS, YYEKEE (reference sequence). The CDR3 consists of 16 residues. This CDR3 reads CASSSLQGNNYNEQFF. For the CDR3, the DNA is TGTGCCAGCAGCTCCTTACAGGGTAACAATTACAATGAGCAGTTCTTC.

The V call is TRBV2, the J call TRBJ2-7, with D perhaps TRBD1 (5 bases). The germline V gene has CDR1 SNHLY and CDR2 FYNNEI. This CDR3 spans 14 amino acids. V lost 2 bases, J lost 5 bases, and 13 bases lay in between. CDR3 region: CASSELVGRDEQYF. For the CDR3, the DNA is TGTGCCAGCAGTGAATTGGTTGGCAGGGACGAGCAGTACTTC.

The chain employs TRBV5-1 and TRBJ2-5, with D perhaps matching TRBD1 (5 bases). CDR1 is SGHRS, CDR2 YFSETQ, per germline. The CDR3 is 13 amino acids. Trimming stripped 4 bases from V and 2 bases from J, with 9 bases between. The CDR3 region is CASSLDTQETQYF. The CDR3 region has the DNA TGCGCCAGCAGCCTGGACACGCAAGAGACCCAGTACTTC.

The chain links TRBV14 to TRBJ2-7; D is uncertain. The germline V gene encodes CDR1 SGHDN and CDR2 FVKESK. CDR3 length: 13 amino acids. V gave up 1 base and J gave up 7 bases, with 11 bases separating them. CDR3 in amino acids: CASSQGPFLEQYF. CDR3 DNA: TGTGCCAGCAGCCAAGGGCCCTTCTTGGAGCAGTACTTC.

The V and J genes are TRBV7-6 and TRBJ1-2; 10 positions match TRBD1. Germline trimming cut 4 bases from V and 7 bases from J; bases unmatched to any gene: 15. This CDR3 spans 17 amino acids. The germline CDR1 and CDR2 sequences are SGHVS and FNYEAQ. In nucleotides, the CDR3 is TGTGCCAGCAGCTCCCTCCAAGGGACAGGGGTCCGGGGTGGCTACACCTTC. Translating it yields CASSSLQGTGVRGGYTF.

This clone was seen just once. The rearrangement joins TRBV2 to TRBJ2-7; weak D call: TRBD2 (5 bases). Trimming removed 3 bases from V and 1 base from J, with 10 bases in between. Looked up from germline, CDR1 is SNHLY and CDR2 is FYNNEI. This CDR3 is built from 14 residues. The CDR3: CASSESERSYEQYF. In DNA, the CDR3 is TGTGCCAGCAGTGAGTCAGAGCGGTCCTACGAGCAGTACTTC.

The chain combines TRBV6-5 with TRBJ1-1; 8 positions agree with TRBD1. The V gene end was trimmed by 2 bases and the J gene end by 1 base; junction bases not matched to a gene: 6. CDR3 size: 16 residues. Germline V gene data show CDR1 as MNHEY and CDR2 as SVGAGI. CDR3 amino acids: CASSYVTGTGNTEAFF. CDR3 bases: TGTGCCAGCAGTTACGTGACCGGGACAGGGAACACTGAAGCTTTCTTT.

The chain couples TRBV28 to TRBJ2-5; 7 nucleotides line up with TRBD2. The V segment lost 6 bases and the J segment 5 bases; nucleotides outside the gene matches: 15. The CDR3 sequence is 16 residues long. From germline, CDR1 is MDHEN and CDR2 SYDVKM. The chain's CDR3 is CASSPSTSRGRETQYF. CDR3 nucleotide sequence: TGTGCCAGCAGCCCCTCGACTAGCCGAGGGAGGGAGACCCAGTACTTC.

The chain employs TRBV13 and TRBJ1-1; TRBD1 might be the D (6 bases). The V end lost 8 bases, the J end lost 0 bases, and 13 bases lay between the germline ends. CDR3 length equals 14 residues. Germline V gene data show CDR1 as PRHDT and CDR2 as FYEKMQ (reference sequence). The DNA for the CDR3 is TGTGCCAGCGGGACACTAAACATGAACACTGAAGCTTTCTTT. It is translated as CASGTLNMNTEAFF.